The rows below give T cell receptor beta chains drawn from one sample of a study of T cells in Graves' hyperthyroidism and ophthalmopathy. Using its own MiXCR run on the multiplex PCR reads, TCRdb lists one record per CDR3 protein. The profile shows some 500,000 distinct CDR3 sequences, approximately 15% of them singletons. Sequenced: blood. Source of these receptors: a woman under 30 with Graves' hyperthyroidism. Both conserved end residues are trimmed from each CDR3. D genes are given only for firm matches.

v_call: TRBV5-6
d_call: NA
j_call: TRBJ1-1
cdr3_length: 13
cdr3_aa: ASSLSGWGSTEAF

v_call: TRBV6-1
d_call: TRBD2
j_call: TRBJ2-1
cdr3_length: 14
cdr3_aa: ASSTRLAGAGGEQF

v_call: TRBV14
d_call: TRBD1
j_call: TRBJ2-4
cdr3_length: 14
cdr3_aa: ASSRDTGGAKNIQY

v_call: TRBV5-1
d_call: NA
j_call: TRBJ1-2
cdr3_length: 13
cdr3_aa: ASSFTPGHPYGYT

v_call: TRBV12-3/TRBV12-4
d_call: TRBD1
j_call: TRBJ1-1
cdr3_length: 12
cdr3_aa: ASSQGVGNTEAF

v_call: TRBV10-3
d_call: NA
j_call: TRBJ2-2
cdr3_length: 13
cdr3_aa: AIRKTEQNTGELF

v_call: TRBV10-3
d_call: NA
j_call: TRBJ1-6
cdr3_length: 15
cdr3_aa: ASERGTESSYNSPLH

v_call: TRBV7-8
d_call: TRBD2
j_call: TRBJ2-5
cdr3_length: 13
cdr3_aa: ASSYRLAGRETKY

v_call: TRBV6-1
d_call: NA
j_call: TRBJ2-7
cdr3_length: 9
cdr3_aa: ASMLAYEQY

v_call: TRBV7-3
d_call: TRBD2
j_call: TRBJ2-5
cdr3_length: 13
cdr3_aa: ASSLTLSGGETQY

v_call: TRBV7-9
d_call: NA
j_call: TRBJ1-2
cdr3_length: 12
cdr3_aa: ASSPGGAAYGYT

v_call: TRBV18
d_call: TRBD2
j_call: TRBJ2-1
cdr3_length: 13
cdr3_aa: ASSPGTSGSEEQF

v_call: TRBV27
d_call: TRBD1
j_call: TRBJ1-1
cdr3_length: 13
cdr3_aa: ASSLSATGTTEAF

v_call: TRBV19
d_call: NA
j_call: TRBJ1-5
cdr3_length: 13
cdr3_aa: ASQSDRVSNQPQH

v_call: TRBV30
d_call: NA
j_call: TRBJ1-1
cdr3_length: 9
cdr3_aa: AWSVNTEAF

v_call: TRBV12-5
d_call: NA
j_call: TRBJ1-4
cdr3_length: 19
cdr3_aa: ASGLVLQGTRTLATNEKLF

v_call: TRBV12-3/TRBV12-4
d_call: NA
j_call: TRBJ1-3
cdr3_length: 10
cdr3_aa: ASTPSGNTIY

v_call: TRBV4-1
d_call: TRBD1
j_call: TRBJ1-1
cdr3_length: 15
cdr3_aa: ASSQIPGQGGDTEAF

v_call: TRBV7-9
d_call: NA
j_call: TRBJ2-1
cdr3_length: 12
cdr3_aa: ASSRRTLYNEQF

v_call: TRBV7-8
d_call: TRBD1
j_call: TRBJ2-2
cdr3_length: 15
cdr3_aa: ASSLGTGSGSTGELF

v_call: TRBV18
d_call: NA
j_call: TRBJ1-2
cdr3_length: 13
cdr3_aa: ASSPTGRGLGGYT

v_call: TRBV10-2
d_call: NA
j_call: TRBJ2-5
cdr3_length: 10
cdr3_aa: AAGPQVVTQY

v_call: TRBV20-1
d_call: NA
j_call: TRBJ1-2
cdr3_length: 11
cdr3_aa: SAPIGVDYGYT

v_call: TRBV4-1
d_call: NA
j_call: TRBJ2-3
cdr3_length: 16
cdr3_aa: ASSPRGGLAVNTDTQY

v_call: TRBV12-3/TRBV12-4
d_call: TRBD1
j_call: TRBJ2-7
cdr3_length: 11
cdr3_aa: ASSSDRGVEQY

v_call: TRBV24-1
d_call: NA
j_call: TRBJ1-5
cdr3_length: 14
cdr3_aa: ATSDLVGADNQPQH

v_call: TRBV7-3
d_call: TRBD2
j_call: TRBJ2-3
cdr3_length: 14
cdr3_aa: ASSSRLAGATDTQY

v_call: TRBV14
d_call: NA
j_call: TRBJ1-5
cdr3_length: 15
cdr3_aa: ASSQDRGRDSNQPQH

v_call: TRBV7-6
d_call: NA
j_call: TRBJ2-7
cdr3_length: 14
cdr3_aa: ASSLGGSGTTYEQY

v_call: TRBV11-2
d_call: NA
j_call: TRBJ2-2
cdr3_length: 13
cdr3_aa: ASSLEGANTGELF

v_call: TRBV11-2
d_call: NA
j_call: TRBJ2-5
cdr3_length: 11
cdr3_aa: ASSLIGGETQY

v_call: TRBV7-9
d_call: TRBD2
j_call: TRBJ2-3
cdr3_length: 13
cdr3_aa: ASSLKRDQADTQY

v_call: TRBV30
d_call: NA
j_call: TRBJ1-2
cdr3_length: 12
cdr3_aa: AWTAGRPTYGYT

v_call: TRBV29-1
d_call: NA
j_call: TRBJ1-1
cdr3_length: 11
cdr3_aa: EGIREGNTEAF

v_call: TRBV24-1
d_call: TRBD1
j_call: TRBJ2-1
cdr3_length: 15
cdr3_aa: ATSDSHRGRSIHEQF

v_call: TRBV29-1
d_call: NA
j_call: TRBJ2-2
cdr3_length: 9
cdr3_aa: SGRRAGELF

v_call: TRBV5-1
d_call: TRBD1
j_call: TRBJ2-3
cdr3_length: 15
cdr3_aa: ASSLEPGQGGADTQY

v_call: TRBV5-1
d_call: TRBD2
j_call: TRBJ2-1
cdr3_length: 14
cdr3_aa: ASSLELTSGNNEQF

v_call: TRBV5-1
d_call: NA
j_call: TRBJ2-3
cdr3_length: 15
cdr3_aa: ASSLSGRVDGTDTQY

v_call: TRBV19
d_call: NA
j_call: TRBJ1-2
cdr3_length: 11
cdr3_aa: ASSIQVPDGYT

v_call: TRBV6-1
d_call: NA
j_call: TRBJ1-1
cdr3_length: 13
cdr3_aa: ASSPTAAGDTEAF

v_call: TRBV5-1
d_call: TRBD1
j_call: TRBJ1-2
cdr3_length: 13
cdr3_aa: ASSSGAGGNYGYT

v_call: TRBV6-2/TRBV6-3
d_call: NA
j_call: TRBJ2-5
cdr3_length: 13
cdr3_aa: ASSWLGAGQETQY

v_call: TRBV6-1
d_call: TRBD1
j_call: TRBJ2-5
cdr3_length: 13
cdr3_aa: ASSVLDRGWETQY

v_call: TRBV9
d_call: NA
j_call: TRBJ1-1
cdr3_length: 14
cdr3_aa: ASSVESYGGNTEAF

v_call: TRBV3-1
d_call: TRBD1
j_call: TRBJ1-1
cdr3_length: 14
cdr3_aa: TSSQPPQGADTEAF

v_call: TRBV5-1
d_call: TRBD1
j_call: TRBJ1-2
cdr3_length: 12
cdr3_aa: ASSPGTVSYGYT

v_call: TRBV9
d_call: NA
j_call: TRBJ2-3
cdr3_length: 12
cdr3_aa: ASSAELRSDTQY

v_call: TRBV3-1
d_call: TRBD2
j_call: TRBJ2-2
cdr3_length: 13
cdr3_aa: ASSSGLALTGELF

v_call: TRBV12-3/TRBV12-4
d_call: NA
j_call: TRBJ1-5
cdr3_length: 14
cdr3_aa: ASSLSGDGGNQPQH

v_call: TRBV27
d_call: NA
j_call: TRBJ2-1
cdr3_length: 15
cdr3_aa: ASNPTRGGGPGNEQF

v_call: TRBV27
d_call: TRBD1
j_call: TRBJ1-1
cdr3_length: 11
cdr3_aa: ASGRTGRTEAF

v_call: TRBV7-2
d_call: NA
j_call: TRBJ2-7
cdr3_length: 14
cdr3_aa: ASSLEYALSSYEQY

v_call: TRBV27
d_call: NA
j_call: TRBJ2-3
cdr3_length: 12
cdr3_aa: ASSSLAYTDTQY

v_call: TRBV5-1
d_call: NA
j_call: TRBJ2-7
cdr3_length: 11
cdr3_aa: ASSGVRFNEQY